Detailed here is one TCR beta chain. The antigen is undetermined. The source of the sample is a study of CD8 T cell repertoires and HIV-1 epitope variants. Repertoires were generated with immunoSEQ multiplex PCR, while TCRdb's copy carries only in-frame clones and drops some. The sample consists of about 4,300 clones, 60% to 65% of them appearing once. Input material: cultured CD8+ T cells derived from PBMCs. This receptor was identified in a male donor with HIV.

CDR3: CASSMAGVWMDNEQFF. The CDR3 bases are TGTGCCAGTAGTATGGCGGGGGTTTGGATGGACAATGAGCAGTTCTTC. The genes are TRBV19 and TRBJ2-1; TRBD2 matches 7 bases. Unmatched junction bases numbered 10, after V lost 3 bases and J lost 5 bases. Germline CDR1 is LNHDA and CDR2 is SQIVND (reference sequence). This CDR3 spans 16 amino acids.